Below are 20 T cell receptor beta chains sequenced from a single sample in a study of blood T cells in healthy people across ages. PCR was performed a second time for about 7 to 12 cycles using a sample-barcoded 5' primer and a J-beta primer mix. TCRdb re-called the 5' RACE reads through MiXCR, storing one row per CDR3 protein. The sample includes about 1,500,000 distinct CDR3 sequences, 28% seen only once; the top ten take 7% to 9%. Sequenced material: blood. The receptors were sampled from a woman in her twenties or thirties in good health.

This chain connects TRBV7-2 to TRBJ1-1; D is ambiguous. V was pared by 5 bases and J by 0 bases, with 10 bases between. Germline V CDR1 and CDR2: SGHTA, FQGNSA. This CDR3 spans 14 amino acids. The chain's CDR3 is CASSPLGMNTEAFF. Here the CDR3 DNA reads TGTGCCAGCAGCCCCCTGGGGATGAACACTGAAGCTTTCTTT.

About this clonotype itself: A much larger clone lies a single base off, so this may be a read error. The V gene is TRBV7-3, the J gene TRBJ2-1; no clear D. Germline V lookup: CDR1 SGHTA, CDR2 FQGTGA. The CDR3 length is 15 residues. The CDR3 spells CASSSLGGAYNGQFF. CDR3 in DNA: TGTGCCAGCAGCTCGCTCGGCGGTGCCTACAATGGGCAGTTCTTC.

This clonotype came up many times. The V gene is TRBV10-3, the J gene TRBJ2-1, with TRBD2 identical over 9 bases. Losses at the gene ends were 8 bases for V and 7 bases for J; bases not matched to a gene: 6. Germline V gene lookup returns CDR1 ENHRY and CDR2 SYGVKD. This CDR3 has 13 amino acids. CDR3 residues: CAIRREGGNEQFF. The CDR3 DNA is TGTGCCATCCGGCGGGAGGGGGGAAATGAGCAGTTCTTC.

The rearrangement uses TRBV27 and TRBJ1-1, with D uncertain. Per germline, CDR1 MNHEY and CDR2 SMNVEV (reference sequence). This CDR3 is built from 14 residues. Between the trimmed V and J ends, which lost 0 bases and 6 bases, there was a span of 11 bases. CDR3 sequence reads: CASSLSGFASEAFF. The CDR3 region has the DNA TGTGCCAGCAGTTTATCAGGGTTTGCATCTGAAGCTTTCTTT.

This clonotype came up a few times. The chain employs TRBV6-5 and TRBJ2-7; D gene ambiguous. V was cut by 6 bases and J by 6 bases, with 18 bases left in between. The CDR3 covers 14 residues. From germline, CDR1 is MNHEY and CDR2 SVGAGI. CDR3 nucleotide sequence: TGTGCCAGCAGGATGTCGACTGTCGGCTTCGAGCAGTACTTC. Translated: CASRMSTVGFEQYF.

This clonotype was detected only a few times. One end of the junction fails to match germline, which may point to a read error. J is TRBJ2-1 and V is TRBV9; perhaps TRBD2 as D (6 bases). Germline lookup yields CDR1 SGDLS and CDR2 YYNGEE. The CDR3 runs 14 residues. The CDR3 loop is CVSSVKLAGDEQFF. The CDR3 DNA reads TGTGTCAGCAGCGTAAAACTAGCCGGAGATGAGCAGTTCTTC.

The V call is TRBV20-1, the J call TRBJ2-1; D remains ambiguous. Germline-derived CDR1 and CDR2 are DFQATT and SNEGSKA (reference sequence). The V end was cut by 6 bases, the J end by 5 bases, with 8 bases between. The CDR3 sequence is 11 residues long. The DNA of the CDR3 is TGCAGTGCCCCTACCCACAATGAGCAGTTCTTC. Amino acid sequence: CSAPTHNEQFF.

The chain's CDR3 is CASSSGRVLYGYTF. The CDR3 region has the DNA TGCGCCAGCAGCTCCGGCAGAGTCTTATATGGCTACACCTTC. The chain is built from TRBV5-1 and TRBJ1-2; the D is unclear. The CDR3 length is 14 residues. Per the germline V gene, CDR1 is SGHRS and CDR2 is YFSETQ. Trimming stripped 3 bases from V and 5 bases from J, with 14 bases between.

The rearrangement uses TRBV6-1 and TRBJ2-2; 8 nucleotides match TRBD1. J lost 0 bases, V lost 6 bases, and 15 bases had no gene match. The length of the CDR3 is 19 residues. CDR1 is MNHNS, CDR2 SASEGT, per germline. In DNA, the CDR3 is TGTGCCAGCAGAGCTCTCAGGGGGCGCCCCACTCCGAACACCGGGGAGCTGTTTTTT. Residues: CASRALRGRPTPNTGELFF.

This chain connects TRBV7-3 to TRBJ2-3; D is unresolved. V was pared by 4 bases and J by 4 bases, with 9 bases between. Germline CDR1 is SGHTA and CDR2 is FQGTGA. CDR3 length: 13 amino acids. CDR3 nucleotides: TGTGCCAGCAGCTCTCACTATGCAGATACGCAGTATTTT. It specifies CASSSHYADTQYF.

This clonotype was detected a few times. The CDR3, as DNA: TGCAGTGCTAGGAGAGGGACTAGCGGGGGCCTCTCCTACAATGAGCAGTTCTTC. This encodes CSARRGTSGGLSYNEQFF. The genes are TRBV20-1 and TRBJ2-1, with TRBD2 matching 14 bases. Germline V gene data show CDR1 as DFQATT and CDR2 as SNEGSKA (reference sequence). The CDR3 spans 18 residues. Unmatched junction bases numbered 7, after V lost 3 bases and J lost 0 bases.

The chain employs TRBV15 and TRBJ1-3; D is possibly TRBD1 (5 bases). The CDR3 is 17 residues long. Germline lookup yields CDR1 LNHNV and CDR2 YYDKDF (reference sequence). V lost 0 bases to trimming and J lost 7 bases, with 19 bases between them. DNA for the CDR3: TGTGCCACCAGCAGAGACTCCCATGGGGGGGGACGGAACACCATATATTTT. This gives the protein CATSRDSHGGGRNTIYF.

Worth noting for this clonotype: A much larger clone is a single base away; this may be a read error. The chain employs TRBV9 and TRBJ2-1, with TRBD2 identical over 8 bases. V was pared by 3 bases and J by 9 bases, with 14 bases of the junction left unmatched. The CDR3 extends over 16 amino acids. CDR1 and CDR2 (germline): SGDLS, YYNGEE. The CDR3 nucleotides are TGTGCCAGCAGCGCAGCTAGCGGGTCAGGGGATGGTGAGCAGTTCTTC. Protein product: CASSAASGSGDGEQFF.

There are a few counts of this clonotype. A junction end diverges from the germline sequence, so it may reflect a read error. This chain joins TRBV9 and TRBJ2-5, with 9 nucleotides matching TRBD2. This CDR3 is 14 amino acids long. From germline, CDR1 is SGDLS and CDR2 YYNGEE. The chain's CDR3 is CAGSPTSGQETQYF. CDR3 sequence (DNA): TGTGCCGGCAGCCCGACTAGCGGCCAAGAGACCCAGTACTTC.

This clonotype was seen only a few times. The V and J genes are TRBV2 and TRBJ2-3; D not resolved. The germline CDR1 and CDR2 sequences are SNHLY and FYNNEI. The V and J ends lost 6 bases and 2 bases respectively, with 15 bases between them. The CDR3 totals 15 residues. The CDR3 protein is CASRFTGVNTDTQYF. The CDR3 DNA follows: TGTGCCAGCAGATTCACTGGGGTTAACACAGATACGCAGTATTTT.

The chain recombines TRBV19 with TRBJ2-7; possibly TRBD1 or TRBD2 for D (5 bases each). Germline V gene sequence: CDR1 LNHDA, CDR2 SQIVND (reference sequence). The CDR3 consists of 12 residues. With 5 bases removed from V and 7 bases from J, the gap between germline ends came to 12 bases. The CDR3 region has the DNA TGTGCCAGTAGTCCGAGGGCAGGGGAGCAGTACTTC. This sequence encodes CASSPRAGEQYF.

Comment on this clonotype: A read error may be the cause here, since a much bigger clone is one base away. The rearrangement uses TRBV27 and TRBJ1-5; D is uncertain. Trimming removed 2 bases from V and 2 bases from J, with 7 bases in between. Germline V gene data show CDR1 as MNHEY and CDR2 as SMNVEV (reference sequence). The CDR3 is 14 residues long. This CDR3 reads CASSLMGCNQPQHF. The CDR3 coding sequence is TGTGCCAGCAGTTTAATGGGGTGCAATCAGCCCCAGCATTTT.

The rearrangement joins TRBV5-1 to TRBJ2-2; D is undetermined. The CDR3 has 14 residues. Germline CDR1 and CDR2: SGHRS and YFSETQ. Trimming took 0 bases from V and 3 from J, leaving 6 bases between them. The CDR3 nucleotides read TGCGCCAGCAGCTTGGAACACGACACCGGGGAGCTGTTTTTT. The encoded protein is CASSLEHDTGELFF. Drawing the rest from reference TRBV5-1 and TRBJ2-2, the complete variable domain is KAGVTQTPRYLIKTRGQQVTLSCSPISGHRSVSWYQQTPGQGLQFLFEYFSETQRNKGNFPGRFSGRQFSNSRSEMNVSTLELGDSALYLCASSLEHDTGELFFGEGSRLTVL.

There are many counts of this clonotype. The V call is TRBV20-1, the J call TRBJ2-1, with TRBD2 identical over 7 bases. Trimming at V came to 6 bases and at J to 1 base, leaving 6 bases not matched to a gene. The CDR3 spans 14 residues. Germline V lookup: CDR1 DFQATT, CDR2 SNEGSKA (reference sequence). Written as DNA, the CDR3 is TGCAGTGCAGAGGAGCGGGGATCCTACAATGAGCAGTTCTTC. It yields the protein CSAEERGSYNEQFF.

The table lists this clonotype with a few counts. The chain has TRBV28 and TRBJ2-3; D is uncertain. The CDR3 has 13 amino acids. Trimming left V 8 bases short and J 8 bases short, with 17 bases between. CDR1 is MDHEN and CDR2 is SYDVKM in the germline V gene. CDR3 coding DNA: TGTGCCAGCCGTCAGGCTAACCGTGGTACGCAGTATTTT. As protein: CASRQANRGTQYF. Variable domain in full (rest from reference TRBV28 and TRBJ2-3): DVKVTQSSRYLVKRTGEKVFLECVQDMDHENMFWYRQDPGLGLRLIYFSYDVKMKEKGDIPEGYSVSREKKERFSLILESASTNQTSMYLCASRQANRGTQYFGPGTRLTVL.